What follows describes a single T cell receptor (beta chain). Its recognized antigen is unknown. Base qualities are not recorded, but no much larger clone differs from it by a single base. The sample belongs to a study of patients and donors after allogeneic stem cell transplantation (TCRdb year 2020). The junction shows trimming of 4 bases on V and 4 bases on J, and the gene matches do not reach 10 bases of it. As encoded in the germline V gene, CDR1 is LGHNA while CDR2 is YSLEER. CDR3 length: 16 amino acids, cysteine to phenylalanine. The read is trimmed to its CDR3 DNA, 48 bases read in frame from base 1. Receptor libraries were prepared by RT-PCR. Sequenced on a NextSeq 550. TCRdb cleaned the public reads at Q25 with fastp, built clones with MiXCR and kept in-frame beta chains. Each record represents a unique CDR3 protein, reported with the most common genes and DNA among its rows. A total of about 410,000 distinct CDR3 sequences appear in this sample, 16% of them only once. The ten most abundant clones make up less than 9.5% of the sample.

The sequence is built from TRBV4-3 and TRBJ1-3; a stretch of 7 junction bases matches TRBD1. The receptor's source is a human donor who was either an allogeneic HSCT recipient or a stem cell or donor lymphocyte infusion donor (not recorded which). It is not recorded whose cells these are; they may come from a transplant donor. Sequencing was done on a sample of blood, either unsorted or a sorted T cell fraction (not recorded which). For the CDR3, the sequence is CASSPGAGTAGNTIYF. The nucleotides are TGCGCCAGCAGCCCAGGGGCCGGGACAGCAGGAAACACCATATATTTT.